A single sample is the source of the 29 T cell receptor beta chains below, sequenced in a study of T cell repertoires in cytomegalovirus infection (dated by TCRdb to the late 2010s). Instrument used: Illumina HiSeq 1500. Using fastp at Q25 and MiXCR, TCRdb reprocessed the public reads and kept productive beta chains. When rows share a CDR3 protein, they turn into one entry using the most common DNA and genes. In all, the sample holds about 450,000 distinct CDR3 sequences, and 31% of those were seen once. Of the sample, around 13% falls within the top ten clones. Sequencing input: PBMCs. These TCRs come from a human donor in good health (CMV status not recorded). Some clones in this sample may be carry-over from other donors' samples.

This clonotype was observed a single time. CDR3 bases: TGCGCCAGCGGAAAACAGCCGAACACTGAAGCTTTCTTT. Its protein is CASGKQPNTEAFF. The chain has TRBV5-1 and TRBJ1-1; unclear D gene. Germline V gives CDR1 SGHRS, CDR2 YFSETQ. This CDR3 spans 13 amino acids. V was trimmed by 7 bases and J by 1 base, leaving 11 bases between them.

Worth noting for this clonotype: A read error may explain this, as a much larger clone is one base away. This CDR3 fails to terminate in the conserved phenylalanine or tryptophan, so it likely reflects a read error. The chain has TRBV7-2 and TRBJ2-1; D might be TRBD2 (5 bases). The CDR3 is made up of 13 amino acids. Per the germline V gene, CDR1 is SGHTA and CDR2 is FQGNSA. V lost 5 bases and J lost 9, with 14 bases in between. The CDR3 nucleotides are TGTGCCAGCAGCCACCCCGCCGGGGTTGAGCAGTTCTAC. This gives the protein CASSHPAGVEQFY.

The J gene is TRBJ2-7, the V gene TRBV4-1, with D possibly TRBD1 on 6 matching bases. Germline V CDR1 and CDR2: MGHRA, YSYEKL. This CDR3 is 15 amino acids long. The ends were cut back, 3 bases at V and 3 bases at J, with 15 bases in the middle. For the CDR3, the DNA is TGCGCCAGCAGCCAGAGTTCAGGGGTGGGCTACGAGCAGTACTTC. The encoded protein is CASSQSSGVGYEQYF.

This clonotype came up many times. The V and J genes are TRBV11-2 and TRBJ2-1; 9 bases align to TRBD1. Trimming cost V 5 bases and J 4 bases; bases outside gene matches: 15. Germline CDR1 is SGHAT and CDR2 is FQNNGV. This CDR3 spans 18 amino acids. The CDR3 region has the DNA TGTGCCAGCAGCCTCTCCGCGGACAGGGGCCAATCATACAATGAGCAGTTCTTC. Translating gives CASSLSADRGQSYNEQFF. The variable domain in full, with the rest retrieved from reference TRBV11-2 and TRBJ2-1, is EAGVAQSPRYKIIEKRQSVAFWCNPISGHATLYWYQQILGQGPKLLIQFQNNGVVDDSQLPKDRFSAERLKGVDSTLKIQPAKLEDSAVYLCASSLSADRGQSYNEQFFGPGTRLTVL.

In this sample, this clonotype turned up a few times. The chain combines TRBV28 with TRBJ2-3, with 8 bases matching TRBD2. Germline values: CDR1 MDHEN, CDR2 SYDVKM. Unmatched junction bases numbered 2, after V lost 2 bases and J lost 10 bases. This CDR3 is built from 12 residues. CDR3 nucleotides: TGTGCCAGCAGTTTAGGACTAGCTGCGCAGTATTTT. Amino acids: CASSLGLAAQYF. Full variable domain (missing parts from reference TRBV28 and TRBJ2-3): DVKVTQSSRYLVKRTGEKVFLECVQDMDHENMFWYRQDPGLGLRLIYFSYDVKMKEKGDIPEGYSVSREKKERFSLILESASTNQTSMYLCASSLGLAAQYFGPGTRLTVL.

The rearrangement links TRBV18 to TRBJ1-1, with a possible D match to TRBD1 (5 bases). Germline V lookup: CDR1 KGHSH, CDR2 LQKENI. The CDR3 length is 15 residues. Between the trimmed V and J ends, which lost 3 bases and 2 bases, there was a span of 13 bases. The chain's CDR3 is CASSPSGAPNTEAFF. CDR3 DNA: TGTGCCAGCTCACCCTCCGGGGCGCCCAACACTGAAGCTTTCTTT.

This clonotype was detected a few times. CDR3 amino acids: CSARPPGQPQHF. CDR3 sequence (DNA): TGCAGTGCTAGACCCCCGGGTCAGCCCCAGCATTTT. This chain connects TRBV20-1 to TRBJ1-5, with D hard to call. The germline CDR1 and CDR2 sequences are DFQATT and SNEGSKA (reference sequence). V lost 2 bases to trimming and J lost 6 bases, with 8 bases between them. There are 12 residues in the CDR3.

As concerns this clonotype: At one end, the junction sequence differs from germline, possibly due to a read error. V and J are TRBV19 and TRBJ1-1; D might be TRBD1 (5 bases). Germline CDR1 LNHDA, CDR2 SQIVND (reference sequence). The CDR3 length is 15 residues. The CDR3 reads CASISPGRLNTEALF. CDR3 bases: TGTGCCAGTATATCCCCGGGACGATTGAACACTGAAGCTTTATTT. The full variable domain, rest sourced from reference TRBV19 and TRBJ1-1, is DGGITQSPKYLFRKEGQNVTLSCEQNLNHDAMYWYRQDPGQGLRLIYYSQIVNDFQKGDIAEGYSVSREKKESFPLTVTSAQKNPTAFYLCASISPGRLNTEALFGQGTRLTVV.

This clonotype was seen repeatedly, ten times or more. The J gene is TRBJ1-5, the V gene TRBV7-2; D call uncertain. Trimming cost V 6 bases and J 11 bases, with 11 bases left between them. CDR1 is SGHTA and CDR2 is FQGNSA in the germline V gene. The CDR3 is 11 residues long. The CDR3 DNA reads TGTGCCAGCAGATCTAAAGGCGCCCAGCATTTT. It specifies CASRSKGAQHF. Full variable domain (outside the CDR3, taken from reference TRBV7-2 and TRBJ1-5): GAGVSQSPSNKVTEKGKDVELRCDPISGHTALYWYRQSLGQGLEFLIYFQGNSAPDKSGLPSDRFSAERTGGSVSTLTIQRTQQEDSAVYLCASRSKGAQHFGDGTRLSIL.

This CDR3 is CATKLKLQGAGTEAFF. The DNA for the CDR3 is TGTGCCACCAAACTAAAACTCCAGGGGGCAGGGACTGAAGCTTTCTTT. The chain recombines TRBV6-2 or TRBV6-3 with TRBJ1-1; 8 bases align to TRBD1. The ends lost 10 bases at V and 5 bases at J; junction bases unmatched: 18. This CDR3 contains 16 residues. Per germline, CDR1 MNHEY and CDR2 SVGEGT.

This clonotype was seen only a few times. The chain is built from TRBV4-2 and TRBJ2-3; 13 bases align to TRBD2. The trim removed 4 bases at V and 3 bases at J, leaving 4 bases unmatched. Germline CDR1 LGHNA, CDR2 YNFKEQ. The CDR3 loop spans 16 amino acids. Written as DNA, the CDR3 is TGTGCCAGCAGCCGAGGGACTAGCGGGGAAACAGATACGCAGTATTTT. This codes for CASSRGTSGETDTQYF.

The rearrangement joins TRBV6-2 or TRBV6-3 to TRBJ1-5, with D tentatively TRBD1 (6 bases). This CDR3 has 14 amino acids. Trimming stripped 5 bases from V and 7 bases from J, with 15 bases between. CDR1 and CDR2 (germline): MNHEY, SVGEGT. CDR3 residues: CASSPPGVGQPQHF. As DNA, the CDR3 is TGTGCCAGCAGTCCTCCAGGGGTAGGCCAGCCCCAGCATTTT.

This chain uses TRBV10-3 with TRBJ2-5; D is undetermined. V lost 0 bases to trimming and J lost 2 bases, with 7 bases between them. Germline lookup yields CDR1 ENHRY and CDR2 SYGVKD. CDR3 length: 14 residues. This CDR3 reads CAISESSNQETQYF. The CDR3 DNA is TGTGCCATCAGTGAGTCCAGCAATCAAGAGACCCAGTACTTC.

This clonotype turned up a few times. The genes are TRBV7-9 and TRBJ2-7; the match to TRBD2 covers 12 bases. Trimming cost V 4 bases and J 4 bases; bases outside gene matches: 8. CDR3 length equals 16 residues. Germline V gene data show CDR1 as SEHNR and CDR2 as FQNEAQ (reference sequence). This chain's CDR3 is CASSSRTSGDIYEQYF. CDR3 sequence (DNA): TGTGCCAGCAGCTCGAGGACTAGCGGGGATATATACGAGCAGTACTTC. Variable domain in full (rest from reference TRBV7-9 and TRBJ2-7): DTGVSQNPRHKITKRGQNVTFRCDPISEHNRLYWYRQTLGQGPEFLTYFQNEAQLEKSRLLSDRFSAERPKGSFSTLEIQRTEQGDSAMYLCASSSRTSGDIYEQYFGPGTRLTVT.

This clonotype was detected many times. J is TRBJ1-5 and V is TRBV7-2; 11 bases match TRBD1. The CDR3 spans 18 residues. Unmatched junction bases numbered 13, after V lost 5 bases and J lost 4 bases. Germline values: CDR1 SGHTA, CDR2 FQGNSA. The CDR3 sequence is CASSRTGQGAGGNQPQHF. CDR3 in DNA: TGTGCCAGCAGCCGAACCGGACAGGGGGCTGGAGGGAATCAGCCCCAGCATTTT.

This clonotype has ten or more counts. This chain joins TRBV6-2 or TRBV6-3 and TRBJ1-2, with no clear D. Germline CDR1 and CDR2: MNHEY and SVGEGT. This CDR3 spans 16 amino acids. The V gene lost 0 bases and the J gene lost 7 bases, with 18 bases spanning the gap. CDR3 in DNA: TGTGCCAGCAGTTACTCCGGAGCGAAGCGGCTCAGTGGCTACACCTTC. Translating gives CASSYSGAKRLSGYTF.

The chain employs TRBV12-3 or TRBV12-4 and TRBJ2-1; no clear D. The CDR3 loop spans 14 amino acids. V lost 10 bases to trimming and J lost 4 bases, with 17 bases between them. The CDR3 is CATAHLTGYNEQFF. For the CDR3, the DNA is TGTGCCACCGCCCATCTCACCGGATACAATGAGCAGTTCTTC.

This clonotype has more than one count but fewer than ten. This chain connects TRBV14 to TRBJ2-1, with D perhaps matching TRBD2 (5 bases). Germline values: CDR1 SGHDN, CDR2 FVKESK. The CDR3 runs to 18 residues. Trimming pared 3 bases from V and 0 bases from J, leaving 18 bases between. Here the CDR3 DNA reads TGTGCCAGCAGCCATGCGGACTCGGGGTTGAGCTCCTACAATGAGCAGTTCTTC. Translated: CASSHADSGLSSYNEQFF.

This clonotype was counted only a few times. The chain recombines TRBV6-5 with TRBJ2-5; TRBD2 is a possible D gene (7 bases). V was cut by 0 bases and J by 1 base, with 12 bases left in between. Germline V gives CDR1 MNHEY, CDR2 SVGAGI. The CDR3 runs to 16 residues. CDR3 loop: CASSYSGRGAQETQYF. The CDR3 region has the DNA TGTGCCAGCAGTTACTCGGGTCGGGGGGCCCAAGAGACCCAGTACTTC.

The CDR3 sequence is CSVRVSYEQYF. The CDR3 nucleotides are TGCAGCGTTAGGGTTTCCTACGAGCAGTACTTC. V usage is TRBV29-1 and J usage is TRBJ2-7, with no clear D. Between the trimmed V and J ends, which lost 5 bases and 1 base, there was a span of 6 bases. Per germline, CDR1 SQVTM and CDR2 ANQGSEA. The CDR3 loop spans 11 amino acids.

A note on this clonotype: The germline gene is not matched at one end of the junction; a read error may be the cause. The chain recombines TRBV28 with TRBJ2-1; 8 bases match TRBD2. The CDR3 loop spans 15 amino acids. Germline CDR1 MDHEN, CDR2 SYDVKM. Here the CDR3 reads CARSRAGATYNEQFF. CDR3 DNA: TGTGCCCGCAGCCGAGCGGGGGCCACCTACAATGAGCAGTTCTTC. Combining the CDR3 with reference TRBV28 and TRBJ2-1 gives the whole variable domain DVKVTQSSRYLVKRTGEKVFLECVQDMDHENMFWYRQDPGLGLRLIYFSYDVKMKEKGDIPEGYSVSREKKERFSLILESASTNQTSMYLCARSRAGATYNEQFFGPGTRLTVL.

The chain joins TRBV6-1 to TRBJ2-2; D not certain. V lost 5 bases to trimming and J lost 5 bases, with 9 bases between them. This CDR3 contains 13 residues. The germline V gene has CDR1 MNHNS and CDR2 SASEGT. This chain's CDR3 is CASSYFGTGELFF. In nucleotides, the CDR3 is TGTGCCAGCAGTTATTTTGGTACCGGGGAGCTGTTTTTT.

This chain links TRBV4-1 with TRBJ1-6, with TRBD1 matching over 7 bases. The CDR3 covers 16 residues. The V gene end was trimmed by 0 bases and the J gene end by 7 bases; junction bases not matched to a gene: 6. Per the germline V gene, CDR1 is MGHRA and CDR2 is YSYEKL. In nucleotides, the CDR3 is TGCGCCAGCAGCCAAGATAGGGACAGTAGGAATTCACCCCTCCACTTT. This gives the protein CASSQDRDSRNSPLHF.

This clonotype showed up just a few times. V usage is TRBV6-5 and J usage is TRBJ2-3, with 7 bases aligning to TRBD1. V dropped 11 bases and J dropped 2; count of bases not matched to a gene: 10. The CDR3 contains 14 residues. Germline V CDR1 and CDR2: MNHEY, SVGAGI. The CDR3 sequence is CAAGRTGDTDTQYF. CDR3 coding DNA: TGTGCCGCCGGACGGACAGGAGACACAGATACGCAGTATTTT.

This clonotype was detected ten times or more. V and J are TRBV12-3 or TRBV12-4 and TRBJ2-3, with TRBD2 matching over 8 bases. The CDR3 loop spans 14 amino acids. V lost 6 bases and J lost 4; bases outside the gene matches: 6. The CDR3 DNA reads TGTGCCAGCAGCAGGGGAGCGGGGGCAGATACGCAGTATTTT. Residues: CASSRGAGADTQYF.

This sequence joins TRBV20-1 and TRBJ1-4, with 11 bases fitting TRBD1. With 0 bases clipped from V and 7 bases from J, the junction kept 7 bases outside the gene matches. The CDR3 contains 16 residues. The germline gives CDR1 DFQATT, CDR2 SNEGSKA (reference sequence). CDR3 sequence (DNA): TGCAGTGCTAGAGATCAGGGGACAGGGGGACGTGAAAAACTGTTTTTT. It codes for CSARDQGTGGREKLFF.

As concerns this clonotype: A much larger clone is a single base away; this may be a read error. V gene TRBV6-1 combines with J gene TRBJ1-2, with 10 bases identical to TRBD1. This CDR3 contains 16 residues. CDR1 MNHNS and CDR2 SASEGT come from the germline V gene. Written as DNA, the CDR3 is TGTGCCAGCATTGAAGCGGGGACAGGGGTGTATTATGGCTACACCTTC. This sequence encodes CASIEAGTGVYYGYTF.

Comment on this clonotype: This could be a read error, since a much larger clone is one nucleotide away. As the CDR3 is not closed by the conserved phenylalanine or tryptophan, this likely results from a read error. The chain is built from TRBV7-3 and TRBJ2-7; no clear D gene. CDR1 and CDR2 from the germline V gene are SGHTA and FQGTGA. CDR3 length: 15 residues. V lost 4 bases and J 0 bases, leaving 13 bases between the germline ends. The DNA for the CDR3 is TGTGCCAGCAGCTCAAATATGGGTGGCTCCTACGAGCAGTACTTA. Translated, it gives CASSSNMGGSYEQYL.

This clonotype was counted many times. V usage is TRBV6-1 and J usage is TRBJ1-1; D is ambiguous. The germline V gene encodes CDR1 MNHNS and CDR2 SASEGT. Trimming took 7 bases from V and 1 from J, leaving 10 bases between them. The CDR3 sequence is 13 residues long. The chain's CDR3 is CASIRERNTEAFF. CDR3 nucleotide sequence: TGTGCCAGCATTCGTGAAAGGAACACTGAAGCTTTCTTT.